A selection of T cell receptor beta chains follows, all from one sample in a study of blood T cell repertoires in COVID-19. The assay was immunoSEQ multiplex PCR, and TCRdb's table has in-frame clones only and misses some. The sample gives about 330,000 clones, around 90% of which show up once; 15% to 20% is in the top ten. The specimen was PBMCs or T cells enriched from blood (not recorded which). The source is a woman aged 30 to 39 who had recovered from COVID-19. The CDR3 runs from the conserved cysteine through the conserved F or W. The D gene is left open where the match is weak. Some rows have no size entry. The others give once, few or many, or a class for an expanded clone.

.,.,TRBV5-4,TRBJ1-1,TGTGCCAGCAGTGTAGGACAGCGGAACACTGAAGCTTTCTTT,CASSVGQRNTEAFF
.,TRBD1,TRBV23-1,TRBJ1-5,TGCGCCAGCAGTCAAAACCTTACAGGGGGGAGTAGCAATCAGCCCCAGCATTTT,CASSQNLTGGSSNQPQHF
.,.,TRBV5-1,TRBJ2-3,TGCGCCAGCAGCTTGGAGCGGAGCACAGATACGCAGTATTTT,CASSLERSTDTQYF
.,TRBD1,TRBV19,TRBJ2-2,TGTGCCAGTAGTCTCCGGGACAGGGACACCGGGGAGCTGTTTTTT,CASSLRDRDTGELFF
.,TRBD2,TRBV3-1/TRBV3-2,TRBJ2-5,TGTGCCAGCAGCCAATGGGGGGGAGCAGAGACCCAGTACTTC,CASSQWGGAETQYF
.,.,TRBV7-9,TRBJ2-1,TGTGCCAGCAGCTTATTTCGGGGGGCGTACAATGAGCAGTTCTTC,CASSLFRGAYNEQFF
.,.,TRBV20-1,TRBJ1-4,TGCAGTGCTAGTGCGACTGAATGGGAAAAACTGTTTTTT,CSASATEWEKLFF
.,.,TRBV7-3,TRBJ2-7,TGTGCCAGCAGCCTCCGGGGAATCTACGAGCAGTACTTC,CASSLRGIYEQYF
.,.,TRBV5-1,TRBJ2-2,TGCGCCAGCAGCCAACGACTCCTCACCGGGGAGCTGTTTTTT,CASSQRLLTGELFF
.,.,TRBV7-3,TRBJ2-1,TGTGCCAGCAGCCCGTCTAGCGACTACAATGAGCAGTTCTTC,CASSPSSDYNEQFF
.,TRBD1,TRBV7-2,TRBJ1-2,TGTGCCAGCAGCTTAGCGGGGACAGCCCACTATGGCTACACCTTC,CASSLAGTAHYGYTF
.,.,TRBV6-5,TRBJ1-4,TGTGCCAGCAGTTACTCTGGGGGCATTAATGAAAAACTGTTTTTT,CASSYSGGINEKLFF
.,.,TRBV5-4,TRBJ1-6,TGTGCCAGCAGCTTGTCGAGGCGGAATTCACCCCTCCACTTT,CASSLSRRNSPLHF
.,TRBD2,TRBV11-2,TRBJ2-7,TGTGCCAGCAGCTTAGTATTTGGGACTAGCCCCTACGAGCAGTACTTC,CASSLVFGTSPYEQYF
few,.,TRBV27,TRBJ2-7,TGTGCCAGCAGTTTAGTGGGACTGGGCAAGCAGTACTTC,CASSLVGLGKQYF
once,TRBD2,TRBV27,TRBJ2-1,TGTGCCAGCAGTCCCCGGGGGGGGTGGGACAATGAGCAGTTCTTC,CASSPRGGWDNEQFF
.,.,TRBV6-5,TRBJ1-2,TGTGCCAGCACGGCGACAGGCAACTATGGCTACACCTTC,CASTATGNYGYTF
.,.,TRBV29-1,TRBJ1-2,TGCAGCGTTTGGACAGATAGAAACTATGGCTACACCTTC,CSVWTDRNYGYTF
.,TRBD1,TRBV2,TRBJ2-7,TGTGCCAGCAGTGAAGCCTGGACAGGTACTACGGGGCAGTACTTC,CASSEAWTGTTGQYF
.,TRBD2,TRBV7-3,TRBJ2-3,TGTGCCAGCAGCACCCGACTAGCGGGCACAGATACGCAGTATTTT,CASSTRLAGTDTQYF